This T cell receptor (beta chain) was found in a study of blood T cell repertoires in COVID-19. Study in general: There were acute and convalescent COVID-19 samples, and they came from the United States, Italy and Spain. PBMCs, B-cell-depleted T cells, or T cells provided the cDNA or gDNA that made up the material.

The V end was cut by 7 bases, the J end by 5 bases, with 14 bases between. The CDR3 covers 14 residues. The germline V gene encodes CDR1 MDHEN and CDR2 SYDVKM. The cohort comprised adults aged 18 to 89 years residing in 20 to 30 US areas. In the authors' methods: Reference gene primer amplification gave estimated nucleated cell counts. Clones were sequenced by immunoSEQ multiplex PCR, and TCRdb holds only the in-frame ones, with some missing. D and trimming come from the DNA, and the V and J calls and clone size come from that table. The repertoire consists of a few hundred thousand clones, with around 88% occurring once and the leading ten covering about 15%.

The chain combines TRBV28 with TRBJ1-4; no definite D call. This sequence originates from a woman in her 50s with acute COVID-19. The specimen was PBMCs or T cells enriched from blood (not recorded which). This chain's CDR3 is CASTVNLRNEKLFF. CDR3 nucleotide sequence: TGTGCCAGCACAGTGAACCTCCGAAATGAAAAACTGTTTTTT.